These T cell receptor beta chains were read from a single sample in a study of early T cells in non-severe SARS-CoV-2 infection. TCRdb reprocessed the 5' RACE reads with MiXCR, giving one entry per CDR3 protein. The data show about 110,000 distinct CDR3 sequences, with over 10% seen just once and 3.5% to 4% held by the top ten. The sample in question was whole blood, obtained at baseline. Receptor source: an adult who was a healthcare worker with PCR-confirmed SARS-CoV-2 infection or an uninfected control (not recorded which). The CDR3 runs from the conserved cysteine through the conserved F or W. The D gene is left open where the match is weak. For some rows the clone size is stated as once, few or many, or as a class when expanded; others skip it.

clone_size j_call d_call v_call cdr3_aa cdr3_nt
. TRBJ1-3 . TRBV7-9 CASSYAKQGNTIYF TGTGCCAGCAGCTACGCCAAGCAAGGAAACACCATATATTTT
few TRBJ2-7 TRBD1 TRBV19 CASSIRGLDEQYF TGTGCCAGTAGTATTAGGGGGCTTGACGAGCAGTACTTC
few TRBJ1-1 . TRBV6-5 CASKQGPSNTEAFF TGTGCCAGCAAGCAGGGGCCGTCGAACACTGAAGCTTTCTTT
. TRBJ2-7 TRBD1 TRBV20-1 CSAPMESGQDYEQYF TGCAGTGCTCCAATGGAGAGCGGACAGGACTACGAGCAGTACTTC
few TRBJ1-1 TRBD1 TRBV5-1 CASSLIPQGKNTEAFF TGCGCCAGCAGCCTTATACCACAGGGGAAGAACACTGAAGCTTTCTTT
. TRBJ2-7 . TRBV28 CASSPYPDPTSYEQYF TGTGCCAGCAGTCCCTACCCGGACCCTACCTCCTACGAGCAATACTTC
few TRBJ1-1 . TRBV6-5 CASSHHKRGGENTEAFF TGTGCCAGCAGTCACCACAAACGGGGAGGGGAGAACACTGAAGCTTTCTTT
few TRBJ2-5 TRBD2 TRBV12-3/TRBV12-4 CASSTSGGRTQYF TGTGCCAGCAGTACTAGCGGGGGGAGGACCCAGTACTTC
. TRBJ2-1 TRBD1 TRBV6-5 CASSRTGRFYNEQFF TGTGCCAGCAGTCGGACAGGCCGGTTTTACAATGAGCAGTTCTTC
few TRBJ2-5 TRBD1 TRBV7-2 CASSFRQGEETQYF TGTGCCAGCAGCTTTCGACAGGGGGAGGAGACCCAGTACTTC
few TRBJ1-4 TRBD1 TRBV7-9 CASSPGQVPKLFF TGTGCCAGCAGCCCAGGACAGGTTCCAAAACTGTTTTTT
many TRBJ2-7 TRBD1 TRBV5-1 CASSLMTGGIYEQYF TGCGCCAGCAGCTTGATGACAGGGGGCATCTACGAGCAGTACTTC
few TRBJ2-1 . TRBV6-5 CASSGGIGNEQFF TGTGCCAGCAGTGGGGGGATCGGCAATGAGCAGTTCTTC
. TRBJ1-4 TRBD1 TRBV10-2 CASSESKGTGNEKLFF TGCGCCAGCAGTGAGTCGAAAGGGACAGGGAACGAAAAACTGTTTTTT
few TRBJ1-3 . TRBV15 CATSRGGGAPGNTIYF TGTGCCACCAGCAGGGGAGGAGGGGCTCCTGGAAACACCATATATTTT
few TRBJ1-4 . TRBV20-1 CSARRPETNEKLFF TGCAGTGCTAGAAGACCGGAGACAAATGAAAAACTGTTTTTT
. TRBJ1-1 TRBD1 TRBV7-9 CASSENRGPATEAFF TGTGCCAGCAGCGAAAACAGGGGGCCTGCCACTGAAGCTTTCTTT
. TRBJ1-6 . TRBV5-6 CASSTGTQRYNSPLHF TGTGCCAGCAGCACCGGGACTCAACGCTATAATTCACCCCTCCACTTT
many TRBJ1-2 TRBD1 TRBV7-9 CASTQTGVVYGYTF TGTGCCAGCACCCAGACAGGGGTTGTCTATGGCTACACCTTC
many TRBJ2-3 TRBD2 TRBV7-3 CASSSHVGGADTQYF TGTGCCAGCAGCTCCCACGTGGGGGGGGCAGATACGCAGTATTTT
. TRBJ2-1 TRBD2 TRBV27 CAISSWSGSSYNEQFF TGTGCCATCAGTAGTTGGAGCGGGAGCTCCTACAATGAGCAGTTCTTC
. TRBJ2-2 TRBD2 TRBV19 CASSTRTSGPTGELFF TGTGCCAGTAGTACTAGGACTAGCGGTCCGACCGGGGAGCTGTTTTTT
. TRBJ2-7 . TRBV7-2 CASSLEPAGTYEQYF TGTGCCAGCAGCTTAGAACCCGCCGGGACCTACGAGCAGTACTTC
few TRBJ2-5 . TRBV6-1 CASSQQGRETQYF TGTGCCAGCAGTCAACAGGGGAGGGAGACCCAGTACTTC
. TRBJ1-2 TRBD1 TRBV25-1 CASSATGPGYTF TGTGCCAGCAGTGCGACAGGGCCTGGCTACACCTTC
many TRBJ2-1 TRBD2 TRBV3-1 CASTLRGSGGADEQFF TGTGCCAGCACCCTTCGGGGAAGCGGGGGGGCAGATGAGCAGTTCTTC
many TRBJ2-1 TRBD1 TRBV12-3/TRBV12-4 CASSPMGQSYEQFF TGTGCCAGCAGTCCGATGGGACAGTCGTATGAGCAGTTCTTC
few TRBJ2-3 . TRBV18 CASSPLSASTDTQYF TGTGCCAGCTCACCACTAAGTGCTAGCACAGATACGCAGTATTTT
many TRBJ1-2 TRBD1 TRBV5-6 CASSPTSDRENYGYTF TGTGCCAGCAGCCCTACGTCGGACAGGGAAAACTATGGCTACACCTTC
few TRBJ2-4 TRBD2 TRBV2 CASSVRPSGGARYF TGTGCCAGCAGTGTAAGGCCTAGCGGGGGGGCCCGGTACTTC
. TRBJ2-3 . TRBV11-2 CASSFDRFADTQYF TGTGCCAGCAGTTTCGACAGGTTCGCAGATACGCAGTATTTT
few TRBJ1-2 . TRBV28 CASSFPTSLGYTF TGTGCCAGCAGTTTCCCGACCTCTTTAGGCTACACCTTC
many TRBJ2-7 . TRBV5-1 CASSFGEEGNEQYF TGCGCCAGCAGCTTCGGGGAAGAGGGAAACGAGCAGTACTTC
. TRBJ2-2 . TRBV6-5 CASSLGGPGELFF TGTGCCAGCAGCCTGGGGGGGCCCGGGGAGCTGTTTTTT
. TRBJ2-7 . TRBV11-2 CASSLAITYEQYF TGTGCCAGCAGCTTAGCTATTACCTACGAGCAGTACTTC
. TRBJ2-7 . TRBV21-1 CASSKVAGDRVGEQYF TGTGCCAGCAGCAAGGTCGCAGGGGACAGGGTCGGCGAGCAGTACTTC
. TRBJ2-7 TRBD2 TRBV18 CASSPPGLAGVSAYEQYF TGTGCCAGCTCACCCCCGGGACTAGCGGGAGTGAGTGCCTACGAGCAGTACTTC
. TRBJ1-4 . TRBV28 CASSSLSGGGPNEKLFF TGTGCCAGCAGTTCCCTCTCGGGTGGAGGTCCTAATGAAAAACTGTTTTTT
. TRBJ2-7 . TRBV16 CASSPRTVSSYEQYF TGTGCCAGCAGCCCTCGGACAGTTAGCTCCTACGAGCAGTACTTC
. TRBJ1-1 . TRBV7-3 CASSLAGKNTEAFF TGTGCCAGCAGCTTGGCTGGGAAAAACACTGAAGCTTTCTTT
many TRBJ1-6 . TRBV6-2/TRBV6-3 CASSFVQARTSSYNSPLHF TGTGCCAGCAGCTTCGTACAGGCTCGAACGAGCTCCTATAATTCACCCCTCCACTTT
few TRBJ2-7 TRBD2 TRBV29-1 CSVDTSGSGYEQYF TGCAGCGTTGATACTAGCGGGAGCGGGTACGAGCAGTACTTC
. TRBJ1-4 TRBD1 TRBV7-2 CASSPHTGGDEKLFF TGTGCCAGCAGCCCCCACACAGGGGGCGATGAAAAACTGTTTTTT
. TRBJ2-1 TRBD1 TRBV5-1 CASRLQGSYNEQFF TGCGCCAGCCGCTTACAGGGGTCCTACAATGAGCAGTTCTTC
few TRBJ2-4 . TRBV12-3/TRBV12-4 CASSLENIQYF TGTGCCAGCAGTCTGGAGAACATTCAGTACTTC
few TRBJ2-3 TRBD2 TRBV12-3/TRBV12-4 CASSAEAGGLLTDTQYF TGTGCCAGCAGTGCGGAAGCGGGGGGTCTACTCACAGATACGCAGTATTTT
few TRBJ1-2 . TRBV5-4 CASSLRQATNYGYTF TGTGCCAGCAGCTTGCGCCAGGCAACTAACTATGGCTACACCTTC
few TRBJ1-1 TRBD1 TRBV12-3/TRBV12-4 CASSFEGTGMNTEAFF TGTGCCAGCAGTTTCGAGGGGACAGGGATGAACACTGAAGCTTTCTTT
. TRBJ2-3 . TRBV6-5 CASSVWETDTQYF TGTGCCAGCAGTGTATGGGAGACAGATACGCAGTATTTT
few TRBJ2-4 TRBD2 TRBV20-1 CSARGLAARNLAKNIQYF TGCAGTGCTAGAGGACTAGCGGCCAGAAATTTAGCCAAAAACATTCAGTACTTC
. TRBJ2-7 . TRBV20-1 CSAPGPYEQYF TGCAGTGCTCCAGGGCCCTACGAGCAGTACTTC
. TRBJ1-5 . TRBV20-1 CSAREDYLNQPQHF TGCAGTGCTAGAGAAGACTATCTCAATCAGCCCCAGCATTTT
few TRBJ1-1 TRBD1 TRBV5-5 CASSLRRGSFLNTEAFF TGTGCCAGCAGCTTGCGCAGGGGGAGTTTTTTGAACACTGAAGCTTTCTTT
many TRBJ2-7 . TRBV6-2/TRBV6-3 CASSYSYDSSYEQYF TGTGCCAGCAGTTACTCGTATGACAGCTCCTACGAGCAGTACTTC